Given below is one T cell receptor (beta chain) in context. Germline values: CDR1 MGHRA, CDR2 YSYEKL. CDR3 length: 14 residues. V was clipped by 0 bases and J by 4 bases, with 8 bases between them. This record comes from a study of blood T cell repertoires in COVID-19. About the study: The United States, Italy and Spain supplied acute and convalescent COVID-19 samples. The cDNA or gDNA used as material had been derived from T cells, B-cell-depleted T cells, or PBMCs.

Methods used by the authors: The authors estimated nucleated cell counts from reference gene primer amplification. TCRdb's table, derived via immunoSEQ multiplex PCR, lists solely in-frame clones and lacks some. That table is the source of V, J and clone size, and D and trimming were worked out from the DNA. This sample has some 250,000 clones, with 86% found just once. The chain carries TRBV4-1 and TRBJ2-3, with D unresolved. Source material: peripheral blood. The sequence was obtained from a young man who had recovered from COVID-19. CDR3: CASSQDRLADTQYF. In nucleotides, the CDR3 is TGCGCCAGCAGCCAAGACAGGTTAGCAGATACGCAGTATTTT.